A selection of T cell receptor beta chains follows, all from one sample in a study of PD-1 blockade in classical Hodgkin lymphoma. Repertoires were generated with immunoSEQ multiplex PCR, while TCRdb's copy carries only in-frame clones and drops some. The data show 25,000 to 35,000 clones, roughly 78% seen once. The sequenced sample was peripheral blood mononuclear cells (PBMCs), obtained before the fourth cycle of nivolumab. Receptor source: a human donor with classical Hodgkin lymphoma. Each CDR3 is given with its conserved first and last residue. Each record gives: V gene, clone size, D gene, J gene, CDR3 DNA, CDR3 protein. The D gene is left open where the match is weak. Size values are once, few and many counts, or a class for expanded clones, and some rows have none.

TRBV19	NA	NA	TRBJ2-1	TGTGCCAGTAGTATAAACCATTTAACCGAGCAGTTCTTC	CASSINHLTEQFF
TRBV28	NA	TRBD1	TRBJ1-5	TGTGCCAGCAGTTATGGGACAGGGGGGATTTATAGCAATCAGCCCCAGCATTTT	CASSYGTGGIYSNQPQHF
TRBV28	NA	NA	TRBJ1-5	TGTGCCAGCACCCTAAGGGAGGAATATAGCAATCAGCCCCAGCATTTT	CASTLREEYSNQPQHF
TRBV7-9	few	NA	TRBJ1-1	TGTGCCAGCAGCAAAGGGGTGACTGAAGCTTTCTTT	CASSKGVTEAFF
TRBV7-7	NA	TRBD2	TRBJ2-5	TGTGCTAGCAGCTTAGCGGGGGGGCGAGAGACCCAGTACTTC	CASSLAGGRETQYF
TRBV27	once	TRBD2	TRBJ2-1	TGTGCCAGCAGTCGCGCCGGGACTAGATACAATGAGCAGTTCTTC	CASSRAGTRYNEQFF
TRBV6-5	NA	TRBD2	TRBJ2-2	TGTGCCAGCAGGGAGACTAGCGGAACCGGGGAGCTGTTTTTT	CASRETSGTGELFF
TRBV19	NA	TRBD1	TRBJ2-3	TGTGCCAGTATAAGGGGACAGGGGGCTAAAGATACGCAGTATTTT	CASIRGQGAKDTQYF
TRBV10-3	NA	TRBD2	TRBJ2-1	TGTGCCACGCTAGCGGGAGCAGCCGGAAATGAGCAGTTCTTC	CATLAGAAGNEQFF
TRBV29-1	NA	NA	TRBJ2-3	TGCAGCGTTGAATCCGGGGACGATACGCAGTATTTT	CSVESGDDTQYF
TRBV6-5	NA	TRBD1	TRBJ1-2	TGTGCCAGCAGTTACGGACAGGGGCAAGGCTATGGCTACACCTTC	CASSYGQGQGYGYTF
TRBV30	NA	NA	TRBJ1-2	TGTGCCTGGAGTGTCGGGATGGTAGGCTACACCTTC	CAWSVGMVGYTF
TRBV6-4	NA	NA	TRBJ2-7	TGTGCCAGCAGGACCGGGACTTCCCTTTCCTACGAGCAGTACTTC	CASRTGTSLSYEQYF
TRBV23-1	NA	TRBD1	TRBJ1-5	TGCGCCAGCAGCCGTCCCTGGGACAGAAAGAATAGCAATCAGCCCCAGCATTTT	CASSRPWDRKNSNQPQHF
TRBV15	NA	NA	TRBJ1-4	TGTGCCACCAAGGGGGTCGCTAATGAAAAACTGTTTTTT	CATKGVANEKLFF
TRBV5-4	few	NA	TRBJ2-3	TGTGCCAGCAGTAGACCGGGACGAAGCACAGATACGCAGTATTTT	CASSRPGRSTDTQYF
TRBV6-5	NA	NA	TRBJ1-3	TGTGCCAGCAGTTACCGTCAGAGCTCTGGAAACACCATATATTTT	CASSYRQSSGNTIYF
TRBV5-1	NA	NA	TRBJ2-2	TGCGCCAGCAGCAGATCGAGCGTGTTCACCGGGGAGCTGTTTTTT	CASSRSSVFTGELFF
TRBV14	NA	TRBD2	TRBJ2-6	TGTGCCAGCGCGCGACTAGCTTACTCTGGGGCCAACGTCCTGACTTTC	CASARLAYSGANVLTF
TRBV12-5	NA	TRBD2	TRBJ2-5	TGTGCTAGTGGTTTGATGGGACTAGCGGGTAGGCCCCCCGGGACCCAGTACTTC	CASGLMGLAGRPPGTQYF
TRBV28	NA	NA	TRBJ2-6	TGTGCCACCAAAGACTCTGGGGCCAACGTCCTGACTTTC	CATKDSGANVLTF
TRBV6-1	few	NA	TRBJ1-1	TGTGCCAGCAGGGCAGCAAACACTGAAGCTTTCTTT	CASRAANTEAFF
TRBV10-2	once	NA	TRBJ2-3	TGCGCCAGCAGGGGGACCCAGACAGGAGATACGCAGTATTTT	CASRGTQTGDTQYF
TRBV21-1	NA	NA	TRBJ1-2	TGTGCCAGCGCCACAAACGGGGCGGAGGCGTCAGCTAACTATGGCTACACCTTC	CASATNGAEASANYGYTF
TRBV6-4	NA	NA	TRBJ2-2	TGTGCCAGCAGTGACGCCTTTGACCCTGCGGAGCTGTTTTTT	CASSDAFDPAELFF
TRBV13	once	TRBD2	TRBJ2-3	TGTGCCAGCAGCGAAATAGCGGGAGGCCACGCAGATACGCAGTATTTT	CASSEIAGGHADTQYF
TRBV29-1	few	NA	TRBJ2-5	TGCAGCGTTGTGATGCATTCGAGGGAGACCCAGTACTTC	CSVVMHSRETQYF
TRBV7-8	NA	TRBD1	TRBJ2-6	TGTGCCAGCAGCTTACACAGGGGGCTTGGGGCCAACGTCCTGACTTTC	CASSLHRGLGANVLTF
TRBV5-1	NA	NA	TRBJ1-1	TGCGCCAGCAGCCGCGGACAGACTGAAGCTTTCTTT	CASSRGQTEAFF
TRBV28	NA	NA	TRBJ2-7	TGTGCCAGCAGTTCCCCCCGGTCGGCGGGAACCTACGAGCAGTACTTC	CASSSPRSAGTYEQYF
TRBV25-1	NA	NA	TRBJ2-7	TGTGCCAGCAGCCTAGGTCTTCTGTTCAACGAGCAGTACTTC	CASSLGLLFNEQYF
TRBV27	NA	NA	TRBJ2-3	TGTGCCAGCATGGGTCGAGATACGCAGTATTTT	CASMGRDTQYF
TRBV5-4	NA	NA	TRBJ2-5	TGTGCCAGCAGTTTGACAGGTCTAGAGACCCAGTACTTC	CASSLTGLETQYF
TRBV5-5	NA	TRBD2	TRBJ2-1	TGTGCCAGCAGCTTGGCGACTAGCGGGTTGGGTGAGCAGTTCTTC	CASSLATSGLGEQFF
TRBV19	once	TRBD1	TRBJ1-2	TGTGCCAGCCGGGGACAGTCCTATGGCTACACCTTC	CASRGQSYGYTF
TRBV27	NA	NA	TRBJ2-7	TGTGCCAGCAGTACGGTTGCCACCTACGAGCAGTACTTC	CASSTVATYEQYF
TRBV28	NA	NA	TRBJ1-1	TGTGCCAGCGGACGGATGAACACTGAAGCTTTCTTT	CASGRMNTEAFF
TRBV4-1	few	NA	TRBJ2-3	TGCGCCAGCAGCCAAGTTCCGTGGGGGACAAGCACAGATACGCAGTATTTT	CASSQVPWGTSTDTQYF
TRBV27	few	NA	TRBJ2-1	TGTGCCAGCAGCGGGACAAATCCTTACAATGAGCAGTTCTTC	CASSGTNPYNEQFF
TRBV7-6	NA	NA	TRBJ2-5	TGTGCCAGCAGCTTAGCTGAGCAACAGACCCAGTACTTC	CASSLAEQQTQYF
TRBV6-6	NA	TRBD1	TRBJ2-1	TGTGCCAGCAGTTACGGCGACAGGGTGAGGAATGAGCAGTTCTTC	CASSYGDRVRNEQFF
TRBV28	NA	NA	TRBJ1-1	TGTGCCAGCACCCTCCCCGGCCAGGGCCGCACGGTAGCTTTCTTT	CASTLPGQGRTVAFF
TRBV4-1	NA	NA	TRBJ2-1	TGCGCCAGCAGCCAAGGGACTTGGCCCATCGTTGAGCAGTTCTTC	CASSQGTWPIVEQFF
TRBV29-1	NA	TRBD2	TRBJ2-1	TGCAGCGTTGAAGATAACACGGGAGGCGAGCAGTTCTTC	CSVEDNTGGEQFF
TRBV28	NA	NA	TRBJ2-7	TGTGCCAGCAGTTTGTGGCCTGAAGGCTACGAGCAGTACTTC	CASSLWPEGYEQYF
TRBV5-1	NA	NA	TRBJ2-2	TGCGCCAGCAGCGGGGGAGACAGGTCCGGTAACACCGGGGAGCTGTTTTTT	CASSGGDRSGNTGELFF
TRBV6-1	NA	NA	TRBJ1-5	TGTGCCAGCAGCCTAAGCAATCAGCCCCAGCATTTT	CASSLSNQPQHF
TRBV2	NA	TRBD2	TRBJ2-2	TGTGCCAGCAGTCCCGGGACTAGCGGGAGGGTCACCGGGGAGCTGTTTTTT	CASSPGTSGRVTGELFF
TRBV11-2	NA	NA	TRBJ2-7	TGTGCCAGCAGCTTGGACGTACAGGGATCCTACGAGCAGTACTTC	CASSLDVQGSYEQYF